Sequencing of this TCR beta chain was carried out in a study of T cells after yellow fever vaccination. Regarding the study as a whole: A weaker secondary response peaked on day 5, the primary on day 15.

This clonotype was seen ten or more times. Its cognate antigen is unknown. The CDR3 covers 13 residues. V was cut by 3 bases and J by 0 bases, with 5 bases left in between. The germline V gene has CDR1 SGHTA and CDR2 FQGNSA. The authors made TCR cDNA by 5'RACE template switching, adding a universal primer site and UMIs. TCRdb re-called the 5' RACE reads through MiXCR, storing one row per CDR3 protein. The table includes some 320,000 distinct CDR3 sequences, roughly 9.4% detected once. The chain has TRBV7-2 and TRBJ1-1; D uncertain. The source was PBMCs, collected on the day of the first yellow fever vaccination. This sequence was found in a man younger than 30 who received the YFV17D yellow fever vaccine. In nucleotides, the CDR3 is TGTGCCAGCAGCTTTTCACTGAACACTGAAGCTTTCTTT. Protein product: CASSFSLNTEAFF.